These 24 T cell receptor beta chains were sequenced from one sample in a study of cytomegalovirus exposure and HLA in healthy donors. Using immunoSEQ multiplex PCR, the repertoire was profiled, and TCRdb retains in-frame clones only, with some absent. The table has about 110,000 clones, roughly nine tenths seen once. Sequencing input: PBMCs. All receptors come from a young woman in good health and CMV-seronegative.

Comments on this clone: The sample carries other DNA sequences with the same CDR3. The chain is built from TRBV9 and TRBJ2-3, with 11 bases fitting TRBD2. Germline lookup yields CDR1 SGDLS and CDR2 YYNGEE. The CDR3 runs to 15 residues. Losses at the gene ends were 5 bases for V and 3 bases for J; bases not matched to a gene: 5. The CDR3 region is CASSPLAGGTDTQYF. CDR3 bases: TGTGCCAGCAGTCCCCTAGCGGGAGGTACAGATACGCAGTATTTT.

The V and J genes are TRBV11-2 and TRBJ2-3, with 11 bases that match TRBD2. The V segment lost 6 bases and the J segment 1 base; nucleotides outside the gene matches: 6. Germline lookup yields CDR1 SGHAT and CDR2 FQNNGV. The length of the CDR3 is 16 residues. The CDR3 DNA reads TGTGCCAGCAGTCTTAGCGGGGGGGCCGGCACAGATACGCAGTATTTT. Translation gives CASSLSGGAGTDTQYF.

The V call is TRBV5-1, the J call TRBJ2-1; 9 bases are a match to TRBD2. The V and J ends lost 3 bases and 0 bases, in that order; junction bases with no gene match: 7. The CDR3 extends over 17 amino acids. Germline lookup yields CDR1 SGHRS and CDR2 YFSETQ. The CDR3 reads CASSSSSGEPSYNEQFF. As DNA, the CDR3 is TGCGCCAGCAGCTCCTCTAGCGGGGAGCCCTCCTACAATGAGCAGTTCTTC.

CDR3 in DNA: TGTGCCAGCAGCTCTAGCGGGGGGGCTGCAGATACGCAGTATTTT. Residues: CASSSSGGAADTQYF. The rearrangement uses TRBV9 and TRBJ2-3; 12 positions match TRBD2. With 4 bases clipped from V and 4 bases from J, the junction kept 4 bases outside the gene matches. From germline, CDR1 is SGDLS and CDR2 YYNGEE. The CDR3 sequence is 15 residues long.

The chain has TRBV4-3 and TRBJ2-2, with 7 bases matching TRBD2. Unmatched junction bases numbered 3, after V lost 4 bases and J lost 4 bases. Germline V gives CDR1 LGHNA, CDR2 YSLEER. The CDR3 contains 14 residues. The CDR3, as DNA: TGCGCCAGCAGCCTAGGACTAGGCACCGGGGAGCTGTTTTTT. Protein sequence: CASSLGLGTGELFF.

Only a few counts were recorded for this clone. The chain uses TRBV5-1 and TRBJ2-7, with TRBD1 identical over 9 bases. The junction had 5 bases not matched to a gene; V was cut back by 4 bases and J by 3 bases. There are 14 residues in the CDR3. Germline CDR1 reads SGHRS; CDR2 reads YFSETQ. The CDR3 reads CASSGRTGDYEQYF. In nucleotides, the CDR3 is TGCGCCAGCAGCGGTAGGACAGGGGACTACGAGCAGTACTTC.

The chain has TRBV10-3 and TRBJ2-1, with 11 bases fitting TRBD2. The CDR3 length is 14 residues. Germline V gene lookup returns CDR1 ENHRY and CDR2 SYGVKD. J gave up 7 bases and V 5 bases, and 4 bases lay outside the gene matches. Here the CDR3 DNA reads TGTGCCATCAGTACTAGCGGGAGTCCTAATGAGCAGTTCTTC. It specifies CAISTSGSPNEQFF.

The table lists this clone with a few counts. The genes are TRBV2 and TRBJ2-7, with TRBD1 as a possible D gene (5 bases). Trimming removed 6 bases at V and 3 bases at J, with 15 bases between. This CDR3 comprises 14 residues. Germline V lookup: CDR1 SNHLY, CDR2 FYNNEI. The CDR3 sequence: CASSRQSNFYEQYF. CDR3 sequence (DNA): TGTGCCAGCAGCCGACAGAGCAACTTCTACGAGCAGTACTTC.

The chain has TRBV5-4 and TRBJ2-6, with D possibly being TRBD1 (5 bases). Germline-derived CDR1 and CDR2 are SGHNT and YYREEE (reference sequence). This CDR3 is built from 18 residues. The germline V and J ends were trimmed by 0 bases and 0 bases, with 13 bases remaining between them. CDR3 sequence (DNA): TGTGCCAGCAGCTTGGTACAGGTGATCCTCTCTGGGGCCAACGTCCTGACTTTC. Amino acids: CASSLVQVILSGANVLTF.

The chain joins TRBV28 to TRBJ1-2; tentative D call: TRBD1 (6 bases). The germline V gene has CDR1 MDHEN and CDR2 SYDVKM. The CDR3 consists of 13 residues. V shed 6 bases and J shed 6 bases, with 14 bases lying between them. The CDR3 reads CASRSGGADGYTF. CDR3 bases: TGTGCCAGCAGGTCGGGGGGCGCAGATGGCTACACCTTC.

The chain combines TRBV11-3 with TRBJ2-7, with TRBD1 matching over 7 bases. The germline V gene encodes CDR1 SGHNT and CDR2 YENEEA. The ends lost 5 bases at V and 1 base at J; junction bases unmatched: 5. There are 14 residues in the CDR3. The chain's CDR3 is CASSARGTSYEQYF. The DNA for the CDR3 is TGTGCCAGCAGCGCCAGGGGGACGTCCTACGAGCAGTACTTC.

This chain joins TRBV9 and TRBJ2-2; a weak D match, TRBD2 (6 bases). V lost 0 bases to trimming and J lost 0 bases, with 9 bases between them. Germline V gene sequence: CDR1 SGDLS, CDR2 YYNGEE. The CDR3 spans 16 residues. CDR3 coding DNA: TGTGCCAGCAGCGTAGGGGGGGAACCGAACACCGGGGAGCTGTTTTTT. It encodes CASSVGGEPNTGELFF.

The rearrangement links TRBV30 to TRBJ1-1; 7 bases fit TRBD1. Looked up from germline, CDR1 is GTSNPN and CDR2 is SVGIG (reference sequence). This CDR3 is 16 amino acids long. Trimming removed 4 bases from V and 6 bases from J; junction bases left unmatched: 17. The CDR3 bases are TGTGCCTGGACCTTCGGAAATGTCACAGGGGCCTCTGAAGCTTTCTTT. Translation: CAWTFGNVTGASEAFF.

The rearrangement joins TRBV5-6 to TRBJ2-5; possibly TRBD1 for D (7 bases). CDR1 and CDR2 (germline): SGHDT, YYEEEE. Trimming shortened V by 3 bases and J by 5 bases, and 11 bases separated the two germline ends. CDR3 length: 13 residues. CDR3 residues: CASSWDSGETQYF. CDR3 nucleotides: TGTGCCAGCAGCTGGGACAGCGGGGAGACCCAGTACTTC.

This chain joins TRBV7-2 and TRBJ1-4, with TRBD1 matching over 9 bases. The CDR3 consists of 15 residues. Germline lookup yields CDR1 SGHTA and CDR2 FQGNSA. The J segment lost 7 bases and the V segment lost 5 bases, leaving 8 bases of the junction unmatched. CDR3 sequence (DNA): TGTGCCAGCAGCCCCTGGACAGGGGAGGTTGAAAAACTGTTTTTT. Amino acid sequence: CASSPWTGEVEKLFF.

The chain carries TRBV14 and TRBJ1-1, with 10 bases lining up with TRBD1. J gave up 4 bases and V 0 bases, and 8 bases lay outside the gene matches. Germline-derived CDR1 and CDR2 are SGHDN and FVKESK. This CDR3 has 17 residues. CDR3: CASSQDVSGQGPTEAFF. The CDR3 DNA reads as TGTGCCAGCAGCCAAGATGTATCGGGACAGGGGCCCACTGAAGCTTTCTTT.

This chain joins TRBV28 and TRBJ2-2; 8 bases align to TRBD2. The CDR3 contains 17 residues. Germline V lookup: CDR1 MDHEN, CDR2 SYDVKM. The ends lost 1 base at V and 4 bases at J; junction bases unmatched: 8. The CDR3: CASSLYDSGEFTGELFF. In nucleotides, the CDR3 is TGTGCCAGCAGTTTATATGATAGCGGGGAGTTCACCGGGGAGCTGTTTTTT.

The chain links TRBV7-2 to TRBJ2-5; TRBD2 matches 7 bases. The CDR3 spans 16 residues. Germline V gene data show CDR1 as SGHTA and CDR2 as FQGNSA. Unmatched junction bases numbered 6, after V lost 1 base and J lost 1 base. The CDR3 nucleotides read TGTGCCAGCAGCTTAGGCTCGGGGGGAATCCAAGAGACCCAGTACTTC. This translates into CASSLGSGGIQETQYF.

This chain uses TRBV6-5 with TRBJ2-7, with TRBD1 matching over 9 bases. V dropped 3 bases and J dropped 9; count of bases not matched to a gene: 9. This CDR3 spans 14 amino acids. Looked up from germline, CDR1 is MNHEY and CDR2 is SVGAGI. This CDR3 reads CASSYWGQGHGQYF. The DNA for the CDR3 is TGTGCCAGCAGTTATTGGGGACAGGGCCACGGGCAGTACTTC.

The chain has TRBV2 and TRBJ2-1; the match to TRBD2 covers 10 bases. The CDR3 is 15 amino acids. V trimming: 5 bases; J trimming: 5 bases; junction bases outside the gene matches: 6. Germline assignment: CDR1 SNHLY and CDR2 FYNNEI. The CDR3 reads CASSKWGLANNEQFF. DNA for the CDR3: TGTGCCAGCAGTAAGTGGGGACTAGCGAACAATGAGCAGTTCTTC.

V gene TRBV28 combines with J gene TRBJ2-1; possibly TRBD1 for D (6 bases). Germline loops: CDR1 MDHEN, CDR2 SYDVKM. The CDR3 extends over 15 amino acids. Trimming took 5 bases from V and 10 from J, leaving 21 bases between them. The CDR3 protein is CASSPGDIGRIEQFF. Here the CDR3 DNA reads TGTGCCAGCAGTCCCGGGGACATAGGGCGAATCGAGCAGTTCTTC.

The chain uses TRBV6-6 and TRBJ1-1, with D hard to call. This CDR3 contains 14 residues. V shed 5 bases and J shed 5 bases, with 15 bases lying between them. CDR1 and CDR2 (germline): MNHNY, SVGAGI (reference sequence). The CDR3 loop is CASSRTGSRTEAFF. DNA of the CDR3: TGTGCCAGCAGTCGAACCGGGTCGAGGACTGAAGCTTTCTTT.

The chain carries TRBV30 and TRBJ1-1; D unresolved. Germline V gene data show CDR1 as GTSNPN and CDR2 as SVGIG (reference sequence). CDR3 length equals 10 residues. The CDR3 nucleotides read TGTGTCGGGGATGTCGCTGAAGCTTTCTTT. Protein sequence: CVGDVAEAFF.

This clone has only a few counts. This sequence joins TRBV5-4 and TRBJ2-2, with TRBD2 identical over 7 bases. CDR3 length: 15 residues. Germline CDR1 reads SGHNT; CDR2 reads YYREEE (reference sequence). Unmatched junction bases numbered 4, after V lost 1 base and J lost 4 bases. The chain's CDR3 is CASSLPSGPTGELFF. CDR3 DNA sequence: TGTGCCAGCAGCTTGCCTAGCGGTCCCACCGGGGAGCTGTTTTTT.